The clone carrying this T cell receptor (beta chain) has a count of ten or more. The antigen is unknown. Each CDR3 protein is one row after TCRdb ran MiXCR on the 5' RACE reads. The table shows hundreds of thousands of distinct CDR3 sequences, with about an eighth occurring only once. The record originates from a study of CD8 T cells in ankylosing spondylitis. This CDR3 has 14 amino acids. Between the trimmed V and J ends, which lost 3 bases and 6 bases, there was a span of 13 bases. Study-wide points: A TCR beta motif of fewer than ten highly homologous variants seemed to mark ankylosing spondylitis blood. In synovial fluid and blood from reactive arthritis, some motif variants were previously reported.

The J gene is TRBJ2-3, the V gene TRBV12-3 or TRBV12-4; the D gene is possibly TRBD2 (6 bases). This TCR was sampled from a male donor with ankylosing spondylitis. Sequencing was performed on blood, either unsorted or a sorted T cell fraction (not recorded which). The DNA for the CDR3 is TGTGCCAGCAGTTTTCTGGCGGGAATCGATACGCAGTATTTT. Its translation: CASSFLAGIDTQYF.